A single sample is the source of the 14 T cell receptor beta chains below, sequenced in a study of T cell repertoires in cytomegalovirus infection. Their specific antigens are unknown. Using its own MiXCR run on the reads, TCRdb lists one record per CDR3 protein. The sample records approximately 150,000 distinct CDR3 sequences, roughly 21% being singletons. This specimen consisted of CD8+ T cells from cultured PBMCs, obtained from culture after CMV antigen stimulation. These receptors all stem from a human donor in good health (CMV status not recorded). Some clones in this sample may be carry-over from other donors' samples.

This rearrangement joins TRBV6-1 to TRBJ2-7; 9 bases are shared with TRBD1. CDR1 is MNHNS and CDR2 is SASEGT in the germline V gene. V shed 7 bases and J 6 bases; nucleotides not matched to a gene: 13. The CDR3 length is 15 residues. DNA of the CDR3: TGTGCCAGCACTGGCCCCGGGACAGGGCAAATCGAGCAGTACTTC. Protein sequence: CASTGPGTGQIEQYF.

This clonotype was detected a few times. The chain uses TRBV27 and TRBJ1-1; no clear D gene. Between the trimmed V and J ends, which lost 8 bases and 1 base, there was a span of 20 bases. Germline assignment: CDR1 MNHEY and CDR2 SMNVEV (reference sequence). This CDR3 spans 16 amino acids. The CDR3 loop is CASGFRGGSGNTEAFF. The CDR3 bases are TGTGCCAGCGGCTTCCGCGGAGGGTCAGGGAACACTGAAGCTTTCTTT.

There are many counts of this clonotype. The chain employs TRBV7-9 and TRBJ2-7; a possible D gene is TRBD1 (5 bases). The CDR3 is 14 amino acids. V lost 0 bases and J 5 bases, leaving 11 bases between the germline ends. Germline V gene sequence: CDR1 SEHNR, CDR2 FQNEAQ (reference sequence). The CDR3 bases are TGTGCCAGCAGCTTAGCTATGCGACAGAACGAGCAGTACTTC. This gives the protein CASSLAMRQNEQYF.

This sequence joins TRBV4-3 and TRBJ2-6, with a weak D call TRBD1 (5 bases). Germline CDR1 is LGHNA and CDR2 is YSLEER. Trimming shortened V by 1 base and J by 1 base, and 17 bases separated the two germline ends. There are 19 residues in the CDR3. The CDR3 sequence is CASSQVSGYSLSGANVLTF. The CDR3 bases are TGCGCCAGCAGCCAAGTTTCAGGGTATAGCCTATCTGGGGCCAACGTCCTGACTTTC.

The CDR3: CASSLGLGVNTEAFF. The CDR3 DNA sequence: TGTGCCAGCAGCTTAGGGCTGGGGGTGAACACTGAAGCTTTCTTT. V usage is TRBV7-8 and J usage is TRBJ1-1, with D possibly TRBD1 on 5 matching bases. CDR1 is SGHVS and CDR2 is FQNEAQ in the germline V gene. V was cut by 1 base and J by 0 bases, with 9 bases left in between. This CDR3 is built from 15 residues.

In its sample, this clonotype was seen a few times. This chain connects TRBV7-9 to TRBJ2-7; a possible D gene is TRBD1 (6 bases). Germline V lookup: CDR1 SEHNR, CDR2 FQNEAQ (reference sequence). Trimming took off 6 bases at V and 2 bases at J, with 17 bases between the two ends. This CDR3 spans 15 amino acids. The CDR3 DNA follows: TGTGCCAGCAGTCATGACACAGGGAACCCCTACGAGCAGTACTTC. Its translation: CASSHDTGNPYEQYF.

The rearrangement joins TRBV6-1 to TRBJ2-7; 10 bases match TRBD1. The CDR3 spans 15 residues. The V segment lost 4 bases and the J segment 5 bases; nucleotides outside the gene matches: 8. Germline CDR1 and CDR2: MNHNS and SASEGT. Here the CDR3 DNA reads TGTGCCAGCAGTGCCCCGGACAGGGGGTTAGACGAGCAGTACTTC. It encodes CASSAPDRGLDEQYF.

A few counts support this clonotype. This chain connects TRBV6-5 to TRBJ1-6; 7 nucleotides agree with TRBD1. Germline CDR1 is MNHEY and CDR2 is SVGAGI. V trimming: 6 bases; J trimming: 5 bases; junction bases outside the gene matches: 4. The CDR3 sequence is 14 residues long. The CDR3 protein is CASRRGQNNSPLHF. In DNA form, the CDR3 reads TGTGCCAGCAGGAGGGGACAGAATAATTCACCCCTCCACTTT.

The chain employs TRBV5-6 and TRBJ2-7, with 9 bases that match TRBD1. The CDR3 runs to 14 residues. Trimming removed 5 bases from V and 7 bases from J; junction bases left unmatched: 10. CDR1 and CDR2 from the germline V gene are SGHDT and YYEEEE. The DNA of the CDR3 is TGTGCCAGCAGTTACGGGACAGGGTTGGGGGAGCAGTACTTC. Its protein is CASSYGTGLGEQYF.

The chain joins TRBV6-6 to TRBJ1-4; no firm D call. The CDR3 is 16 amino acids. Trimming removed 2 bases at V and 1 base at J, with 11 bases between. Germline assignment: CDR1 MNHNY and CDR2 SVGAGI (reference sequence). The CDR3 region is CASSYARMVTNEKLFF. CDR3 DNA sequence: TGTGCCAGCAGTTACGCTAGAATGGTAACTAATGAAAAACTGTTTTTT.

The CDR3 DNA reads as TGTGCCAGCGGGCTAGCGGGGGGTAATGAGCAGTTCTTC. It is translated as CASGLAGGNEQFF. This chain joins TRBV28 and TRBJ2-1, with 11 bases lining up with TRBD2. Germline CDR1 reads MDHEN; CDR2 reads SYDVKM. The CDR3 loop spans 13 amino acids. V lost 8 bases, J lost 7 bases, and 4 bases stayed unmatched.

This rearrangement joins TRBV12-5 to TRBJ2-5; 7 bases fit TRBD1. In germline, CDR1 is LGHNT, CDR2 FRNRAP. The CDR3 is 15 amino acids. V trimming: 1 base; J trimming: 3 bases; junction bases outside the gene matches: 5. CDR3 coding DNA: TGTGCTAGTGGTTTGGGAGACAGGGTCAAAGAGACCCAGTACTTC. Translated: CASGLGDRVKETQYF.

The rearrangement joins TRBV7-8 to TRBJ2-1; D gene uncertain. Trimming shortened V by 3 bases and J by 4 bases, and 13 bases separated the two germline ends. Germline values: CDR1 SGHVS, CDR2 FQNEAQ. The CDR3 runs 15 residues. The CDR3 DNA is TGTGCCAGCAGCTTTCTATCTGGCGGTTACAATGAGCAGTTCTTC. It yields the protein CASSFLSGGYNEQFF.

V gene TRBV11-2 combines with J gene TRBJ2-1, with 7 bases fitting TRBD2. CDR3 length: 13 residues. V shed 7 bases and J 9 bases; nucleotides not matched to a gene: 9. Germline V CDR1 and CDR2: SGHAT, FQNNGV. CDR3 region: CASTWGGGREQFF. CDR3 sequence (DNA): TGTGCCAGCACCTGGGGGGGAGGGCGTGAGCAGTTCTTC.